A selection of T cell receptor beta chains follows, all from one sample in a study of shared clonotypes between healthy human individuals. Profiling relied on immunoSEQ multiplex PCR, and the TCRdb table lists in-frame clones only, not all of them. The data contain some 2 million clones, about 95% of them singletons. Sequenced input: naive CD8+ T cells sorted from blood. These receptors all come from a man younger than 30 in good health. Each CDR3 is given with its conserved first and last residue. D genes are given only for firm matches. The listing skips clone size in some rows; elsewhere it reads once, few, many or a size class.

-,16,TRBJ2-7,TRBV4-1,TRBD2,TGCGCCAGCAGCCAAGAAGTCGGCGGGGGCTCCTACGAGCAGTACTTC,CASSQEVGGGSYEQYF
-,14,TRBJ1-1,TRBV6-5,-,TGTGCCAGCAGCTTGACAACAATGAACACTGAAGCTTTCTTT,CASSLTTMNTEAFF
-,15,TRBJ1-6,TRBV6-1,TRBD1,TGTGCCGGCAGGGACAGACTAAATGGTAATTCACCCCTCCACTTT,CAGRDRLNGNSPLHF
-,14,TRBJ1-2,TRBV9,-,TGTGCCAGCAGCGCAATAACAGGGAACTATGGCTACACCTTC,CASSAITGNYGYTF
-,13,TRBJ2-7,TRBV6-5,-,TGTGCCAGCAGCGACAGGACCAGCTACGAGCAGTACTTC,CASSDRTSYEQYF
-,14,TRBJ2-7,TRBV5-1,TRBD2,TGCGCCAGCAGTCCCGCGGGAGGAAGTTACGAGCAGTACTTC,CASSPAGGSYEQYF
once,14,TRBJ2-7,TRBV9,-,TGTGCCAGCAGCGTAGAGATGGTAACCTACGAGCAGTACTTC,CASSVEMVTYEQYF
-,17,TRBJ1-1,TRBV13,TRBD1,TGTGCCAGCAGCTTAGGCTTTCCGGGACAGGGGGACACTGAAGCTTTCTTT,CASSLGFPGQGDTEAFF
-,18,TRBJ2-1,TRBV7-9,TRBD1,TGTGCCAGCAGCTTACCCGGGACAGGGGGTCTTTCCTACAATGAGCAGTTCTTC,CASSLPGTGGLSYNEQFF
-,17,TRBJ1-4,TRBV7-8,-,TGTGCCAGCACCGAGGGGTTTTCCGGGTTGACTTTCGAAAAACTGTTTTTT,CASTEGFSGLTFEKLFF
-,19,TRBJ2-7,TRBV7-8,TRBD2,TGTGCCAGCAGCTCCCCGGTCGGGACTAGCGGTTCTCCCTCGGGCGGGCAGTACTTC,CASSSPVGTSGSPSGGQYF
-,13,TRBJ2-1,TRBV19,-,TGTGCCAGTAGTATGTATGGGTACCATGAGCAGTTCTTC,CASSMYGYHEQFF
once,17,TRBJ1-2,TRBV28,TRBD1,TGTGCCAGCAGTTCTCCCCTGGTCACAGGGGGGGACTATGGCTACACCTTC,CASSSPLVTGGDYGYTF
-,16,TRBJ1-5,TRBV21-1,-,TGTGCCAGCAGCAAAGAGGACAGCTACTCTAATCAGCCCCAGCATTTT,CASSKEDSYSNQPQHF
once,16,TRBJ2-7,TRBV6-1,TRBD2,TGTGCCAGCAGTGAAGTAAACCTAGCGGGACGCTACGAGCAGTACTTC,CASSEVNLAGRYEQYF
-,14,TRBJ1-4,TRBV9,-,TGTGCCAGCAGCGTAGCCAGGGTTCCCGAAAAACTGTTTTTT,CASSVARVPEKLFF
-,14,TRBJ1-4,TRBV9,-,TGTGCCAGCAGCCTACAGGGCGGGGGTGAAAAACTGTTTTTT,CASSLQGGGEKLFF
-,12,TRBJ2-7,TRBV4-1,-,TGCGCCAGCAGCCTGTCAGGCGGCGAGCAGTACTTC,CASSLSGGEQYF
-,18,TRBJ2-3,TRBV11-2,-,TGTGCCAGCAGCTTAGGTGGTGACTTCACCAAGGGCGGAGATACGCAGTATTTT,CASSLGGDFTKGGDTQYF
-,11,TRBJ2-7,TRBV30,-,TGTGCCTGGAGGCCCCTCTACGAGCAGTACTTC,CAWRPLYEQYF
-,12,TRBJ2-5,TRBV12-5,-,TGTGCTAGTGAAAAAACAGGAGAGACCCAGTACTTC,CASEKTGETQYF
-,11,TRBJ1-2,TRBV5-6,-,TGTGCCAGCAGTATCGGAGCAGGCTACACCTTC,CASSIGAGYTF
-,13,TRBJ2-3,TRBV6-5,-,TGTGCCAGCAGTTACTCAGGGTTAGATACGCAGTATTTT,CASSYSGLDTQYF
-,17,TRBJ2-2,TRBV11-2,TRBD1,TGTGCCAGCAGCCATAGTAGTTGGACAGGGGGCGCCGGGGAGCTGTTTTTT,CASSHSSWTGGAGELFF
-,12,TRBJ1-1,TRBV29-1,-,TGCAGCGTTATTCCTGGGGGGGCTGAGGCTTTCTTT,CSVIPGGAEAFF
-,14,TRBJ2-7,TRBV2,-,TGTGCCAGCAGTGAACGGGACACGGAATACGAGCAGTACTTC,CASSERDTEYEQYF
-,15,TRBJ1-1,TRBV9,-,TGTGCCAGCAGCGTAGAGGAGTGGCTGAACACTGAAGCTTTCTTT,CASSVEEWLNTEAFF
-,16,TRBJ1-3,TRBV2,-,TGTGCCAGCAGTGAAGCGCTCGGCCTACCTGGAAACACCATATATTTT,CASSEALGLPGNTIYF
-,15,TRBJ2-7,TRBV30,TRBD1,TGTGCCTGGAGTGGCGGACAGGGCCTCTCCTACGAGCAGTACTTC,CAWSGGQGLSYEQYF
-,14,TRBJ1-2,TRBV27,-,TGTGCCAGCAGCTTGACAGATGCCAACTATGGCTACACCTTC,CASSLTDANYGYTF